This note documents a single T cell receptor beta chain sequence. Its antigen remains unidentified. Assay used: immunoSEQ multiplex PCR; TCRdb lists only in-frame clones, some missing. In the table there are around 80,000 clones, approximately 85% of which are singletons. Samples of blood were obtained at baseline, on cycle 4 day 1, and on cycle 7 day 1. This entry comes from a study of OX40 agonist ivuxolimab in advanced cancers. The CDR3 totals 15 residues. From germline, CDR1 is MGHDK and CDR2 SYGVNS. Trimming shortened V by 2 bases and J by 1 base, and 11 bases separated the two germline ends. General study findings and limits: Partly responding patients at 0.1-3.0 mg/kg showed some of the smallest clonal expansion.

Sequences were derived from CD4+ or CD8+ T cells sorted from blood, sampled in a trial of the OX40 agonist ivuxolimab. The source is an adult with an advanced solid tumor such as melanoma, head and neck, liver or kidney cancer. This rearrangement joins TRBV25-1 to TRBJ2-5; perhaps TRBD2 as D (6 bases). The CDR3 protein is CASSEGGTVQETQYF. DNA for the CDR3: TGTGCCAGCAGTGAAGGGGGGACTGTCCAAGAGACCCAGTACTTC.